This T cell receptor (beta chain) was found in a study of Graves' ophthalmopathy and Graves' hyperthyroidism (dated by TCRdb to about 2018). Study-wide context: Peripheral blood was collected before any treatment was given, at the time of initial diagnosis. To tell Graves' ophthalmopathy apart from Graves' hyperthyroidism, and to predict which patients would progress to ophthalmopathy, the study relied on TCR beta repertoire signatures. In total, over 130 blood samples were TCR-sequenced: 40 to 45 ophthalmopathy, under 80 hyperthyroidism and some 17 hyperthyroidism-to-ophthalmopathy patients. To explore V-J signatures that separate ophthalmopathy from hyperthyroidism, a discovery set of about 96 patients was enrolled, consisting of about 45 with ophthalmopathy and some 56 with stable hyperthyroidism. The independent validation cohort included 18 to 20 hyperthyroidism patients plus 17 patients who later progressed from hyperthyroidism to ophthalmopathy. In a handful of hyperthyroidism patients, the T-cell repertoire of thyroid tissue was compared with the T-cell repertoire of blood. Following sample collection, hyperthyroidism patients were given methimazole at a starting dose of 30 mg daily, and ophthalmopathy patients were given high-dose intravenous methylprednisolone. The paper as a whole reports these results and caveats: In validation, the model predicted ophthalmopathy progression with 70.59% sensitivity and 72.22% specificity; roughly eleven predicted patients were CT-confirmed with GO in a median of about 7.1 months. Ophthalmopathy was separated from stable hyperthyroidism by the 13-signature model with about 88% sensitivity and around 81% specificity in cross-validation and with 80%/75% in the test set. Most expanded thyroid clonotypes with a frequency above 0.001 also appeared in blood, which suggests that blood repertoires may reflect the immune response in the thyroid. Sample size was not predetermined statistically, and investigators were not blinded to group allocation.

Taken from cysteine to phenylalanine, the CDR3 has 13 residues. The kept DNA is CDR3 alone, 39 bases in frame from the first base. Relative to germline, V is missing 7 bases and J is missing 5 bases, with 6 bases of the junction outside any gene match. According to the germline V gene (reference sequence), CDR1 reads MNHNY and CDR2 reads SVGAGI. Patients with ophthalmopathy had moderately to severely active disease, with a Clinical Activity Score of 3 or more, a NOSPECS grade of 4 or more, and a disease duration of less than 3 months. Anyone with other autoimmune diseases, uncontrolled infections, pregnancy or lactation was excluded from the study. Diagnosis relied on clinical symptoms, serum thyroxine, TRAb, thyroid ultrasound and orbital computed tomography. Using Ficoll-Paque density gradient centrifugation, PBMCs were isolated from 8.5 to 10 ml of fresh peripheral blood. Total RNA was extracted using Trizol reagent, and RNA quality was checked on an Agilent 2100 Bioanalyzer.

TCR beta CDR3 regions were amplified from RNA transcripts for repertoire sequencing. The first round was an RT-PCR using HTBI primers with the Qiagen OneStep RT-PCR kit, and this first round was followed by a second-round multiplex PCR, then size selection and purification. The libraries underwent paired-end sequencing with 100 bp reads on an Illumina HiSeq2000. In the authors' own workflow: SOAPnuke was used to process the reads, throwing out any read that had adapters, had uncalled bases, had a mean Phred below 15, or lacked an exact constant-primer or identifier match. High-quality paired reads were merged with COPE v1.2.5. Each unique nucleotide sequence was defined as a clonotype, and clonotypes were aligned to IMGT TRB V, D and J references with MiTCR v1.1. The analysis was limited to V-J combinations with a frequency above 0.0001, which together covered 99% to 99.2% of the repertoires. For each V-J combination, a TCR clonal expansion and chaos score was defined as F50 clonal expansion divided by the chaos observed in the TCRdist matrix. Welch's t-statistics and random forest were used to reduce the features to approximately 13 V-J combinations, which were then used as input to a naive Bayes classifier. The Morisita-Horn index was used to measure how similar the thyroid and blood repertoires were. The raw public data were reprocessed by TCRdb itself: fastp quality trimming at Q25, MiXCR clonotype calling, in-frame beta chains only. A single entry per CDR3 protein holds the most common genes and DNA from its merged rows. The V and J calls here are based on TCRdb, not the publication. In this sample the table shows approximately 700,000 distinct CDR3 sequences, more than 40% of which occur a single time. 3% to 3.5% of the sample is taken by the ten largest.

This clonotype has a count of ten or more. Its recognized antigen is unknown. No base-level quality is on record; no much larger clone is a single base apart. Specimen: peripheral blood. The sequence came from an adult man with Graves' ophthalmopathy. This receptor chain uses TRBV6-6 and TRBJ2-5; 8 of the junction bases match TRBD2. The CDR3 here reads CASKYGGGETQYF. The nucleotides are TGTGCCAGCAAATACGGGGGGGGCGAGACCCAGTACTTC.